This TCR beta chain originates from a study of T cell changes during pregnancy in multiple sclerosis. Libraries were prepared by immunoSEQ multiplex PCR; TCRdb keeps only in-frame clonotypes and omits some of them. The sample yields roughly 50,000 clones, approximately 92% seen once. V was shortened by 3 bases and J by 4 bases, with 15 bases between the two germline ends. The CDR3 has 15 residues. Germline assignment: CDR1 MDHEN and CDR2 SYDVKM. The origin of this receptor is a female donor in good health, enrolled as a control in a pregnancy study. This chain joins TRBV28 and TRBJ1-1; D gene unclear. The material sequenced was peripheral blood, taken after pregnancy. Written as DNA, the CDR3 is TGTGCCAGCAGTTTCCTCGTGAAAGTGGCCACTGAAGCTTTCTTT. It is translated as CASSFLVKVATEAFF.